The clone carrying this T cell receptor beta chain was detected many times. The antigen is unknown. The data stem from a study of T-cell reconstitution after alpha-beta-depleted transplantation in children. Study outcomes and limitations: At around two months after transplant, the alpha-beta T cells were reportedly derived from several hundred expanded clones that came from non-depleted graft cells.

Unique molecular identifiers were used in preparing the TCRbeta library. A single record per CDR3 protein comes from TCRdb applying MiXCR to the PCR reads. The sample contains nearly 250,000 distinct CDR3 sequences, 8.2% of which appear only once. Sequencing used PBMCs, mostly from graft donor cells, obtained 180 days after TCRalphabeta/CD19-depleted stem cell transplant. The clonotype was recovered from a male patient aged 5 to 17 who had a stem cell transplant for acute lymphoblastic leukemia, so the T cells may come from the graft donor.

As DNA, the CDR3 is TGCGCCAGCAGCTTGCGTACAGGAGCTACCTACGAGCAGTACTTC. It is translated as CASSLRTGATYEQYF. The chain couples TRBV5-1 to TRBJ2-7, with D perhaps matching TRBD1 (5 bases). V lost 1 base, J lost 2 bases, and 13 bases lay in between. The CDR3 has 15 residues. Looked up from germline, CDR1 is SGHRS and CDR2 is YFSETQ.